This T cell receptor (beta chain) was obtained from a study of control samples from healthy donors and cancer patients. Produced via immunoSEQ multiplex PCR; TCRdb's table is partial and in-frame only. Of roughly 370,000 clones in the sample, about nine tenths were seen once. Germline CDR1 and CDR2: MDHEN and SYDVKM. Trimming took 6 bases from V and 3 from J, leaving 12 bases between them. CDR3 length equals 13 residues. The origin of this receptor is a man aged 35 to 55 with head and neck cancer. The sequenced sample was PBMCs. The V and J genes are TRBV28 and TRBJ2-7; D is possibly TRBD2 (5 bases). The CDR3 loop reads CASSPGINYEQYF. The CDR3 DNA follows: TGTGCCAGCAGCCCCGGGATTAACTACGAGCAGTACTTC.